The clone carrying this T cell receptor beta chain came up a few times. Its antigen is currently unknown. Germline CDR1 ENHRY, CDR2 SYGVKD. V lost 3 bases to trimming and J lost 4 bases, with 7 bases between them. The CDR3 runs 14 residues. PCR amplification relied on 60 Vbeta primers (plus 13 Jbeta primers). Assay: immunoSEQ multiplex PCR; the TCRdb copy retains only in-frame clones and omits some. The repertoire includes about 35,000 clones, 80% of them detected once, and 5.5% to 7% sits in the top ten. This sample was included in a study of cytomegalovirus exposure and HLA in healthy donors. Turning to the study itself: The early release's HLA-typed donors yielded 65 million to 85 million unique TCRs. Study results and limitations: The authors later linked a missense DCLRE1C variant to TCR beta V- and J-gene trimming. Reportedly, diagnosis of cytomegalovirus status by the classifier showed high specificity and sensitivity.

This receptor was obtained from a male donor in good health and CMV-seronegative. The chain joins TRBV10-3 to TRBJ1-6, with D unclear. The sample taken for sequencing was PBMCs. CDR3 loop: CAISDRFYNSPLHF. The CDR3 region has the DNA TGTGCCATCAGTGATAGATTTTATAATTCACCCCTCCACTTT.